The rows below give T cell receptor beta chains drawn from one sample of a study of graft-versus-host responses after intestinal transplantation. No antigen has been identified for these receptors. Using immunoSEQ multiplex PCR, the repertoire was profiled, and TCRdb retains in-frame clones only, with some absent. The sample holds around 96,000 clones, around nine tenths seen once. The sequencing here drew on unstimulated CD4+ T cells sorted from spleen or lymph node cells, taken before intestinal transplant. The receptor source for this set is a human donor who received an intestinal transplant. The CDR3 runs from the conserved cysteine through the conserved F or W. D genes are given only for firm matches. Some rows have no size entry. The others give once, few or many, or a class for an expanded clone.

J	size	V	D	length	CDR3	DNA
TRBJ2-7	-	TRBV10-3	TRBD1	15	CASGPGTGGFYEQYF	TGTGCCAGCGGACCCGGGACAGGGGGCTTCTACGAGCAGTACTTC
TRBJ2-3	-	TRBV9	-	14	CASSVGIDTDTQYF	TGTGCCAGCAGCGTTGGTATAGACACAGATACGCAGTATTTT
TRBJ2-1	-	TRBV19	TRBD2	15	CASSPLAGDLREQFF	TGTGCCAGTAGCCCTCTAGCGGGAGATTTGCGTGAGCAGTTCTTC
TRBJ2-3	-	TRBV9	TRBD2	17	CASSSQGSGGPGDTQYF	TGTGCCAGCAGCTCCCAGGGGTCGGGGGGGCCGGGAGATACGCAGTATTTT
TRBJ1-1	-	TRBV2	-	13	CASIKNRVTEAFF	TGTGCCAGCATAAAGAACAGGGTCACTGAAGCTTTCTTT
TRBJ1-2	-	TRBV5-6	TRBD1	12	CASRTGRAGYTF	TGTGCCAGCAGGACAGGGAGAGCTGGCTACACCTTC
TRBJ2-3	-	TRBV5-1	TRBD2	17	CASSLGRLAGDTDTQYF	TGCGCCAGCAGCTTGGGCAGACTAGCGGGAGACACAGATACGCAGTATTTT
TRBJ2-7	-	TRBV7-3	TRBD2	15	CASSLTSGGSYEQYF	TGTGCCAGCAGCTTAACTAGCGGGGGAAGCTACGAGCAGTACTTC
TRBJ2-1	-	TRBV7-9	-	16	CASSLVQVPGYNEQFF	TGTGCCAGCAGCTTAGTCCAAGTCCCAGGTTACAATGAGCAGTTCTTC
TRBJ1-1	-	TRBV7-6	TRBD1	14	CASSLQGTNTEAFF	TGTGCCAGCAGCCTACAGGGGACGAACACTGAAGCTTTCTTT
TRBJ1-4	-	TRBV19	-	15	CASSTSPGWNEKLFF	TGTGCCAGTAGTACATCCCCCGGGTGGAATGAAAAACTGTTTTTT
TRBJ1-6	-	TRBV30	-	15	CAWSARVSDNSPLHF	TGTGCCTGGAGTGCGAGGGTATCGGATAATTCACCCCTCCACTTT
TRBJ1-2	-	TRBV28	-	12	CASTQTGGGYTF	TGTGCCAGCACTCAAACGGGGGGAGGCTACACCTTC
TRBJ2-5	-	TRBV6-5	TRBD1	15	CASSTGAPYQETQYF	TGTGCCAGCAGCACAGGGGCCCCGTACCAAGAGACCCAGTACTTC
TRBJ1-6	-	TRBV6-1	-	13	CASLKGAFKPLHF	TGTGCCAGCCTTAAAGGGGCCTTTAAACCCCTCCACTTT
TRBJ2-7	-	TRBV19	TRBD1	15	CASSKRTGYSYEQYF	TGTGCCAGTAGTAAGAGGACAGGGTACTCCTACGAGCAGTACTTC
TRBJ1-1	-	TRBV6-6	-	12	CASSSINTEAFF	TGTGCCAGCAGTTCCATTAACACTGAAGCTTTCTTT
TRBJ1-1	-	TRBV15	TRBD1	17	CATSRKPGQGKNTEAFF	TGTGCCACCAGCAGAAAACCGGGACAGGGAAAGAACACTGAAGCTTTCTTT
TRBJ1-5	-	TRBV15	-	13	CATSRDPPQPQHF	TGTGCCACCAGCAGAGATCCCCCACAGCCCCAGCATTTT
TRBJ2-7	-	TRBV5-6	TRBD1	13	CASSLKTGVEQYF	TGTGCCAGCAGCTTGAAGACAGGGGTCGAGCAGTACTTC
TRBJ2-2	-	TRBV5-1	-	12	CASSLSTGELFF	TGCGCCAGCAGCTTGTCAACCGGGGAGCTGTTTTTT
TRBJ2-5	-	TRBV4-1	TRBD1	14	CASSLTDREETQYF	TGCGCCAGCAGCCTCACAGACAGGGAAGAGACCCAGTACTTC
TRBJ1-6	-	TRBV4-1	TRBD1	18	CASSQGKTDRDYNSPLHF	TGCGCCAGCAGCCAAGGGAAGACGGACAGGGACTATAATTCACCCCTCCACTTT
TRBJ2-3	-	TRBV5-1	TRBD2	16	CASSLASGEGGDTQYF	TGCGCCAGCAGCTTGGCCAGCGGGGAGGGTGGAGATACGCAGTATTTT
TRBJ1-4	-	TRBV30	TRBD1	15	CAWKTGIFEDEKLFF	TGTGCCTGGAAGACAGGGATCTTCGAGGATGAAAAACTGTTTTTT
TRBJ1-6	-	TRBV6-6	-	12	CASSQGSSPLHF	TGTGCCAGCAGTCAGGGGAGCTCACCCCTCCACTTT
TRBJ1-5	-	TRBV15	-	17	CATSSGRGFGSNQPQHF	TGTGCCACCAGCAGTGGACGAGGGTTTGGTAGCAATCAGCCCCAGCATTTT
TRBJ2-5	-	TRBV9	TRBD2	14	CASSVDRGGETQYF	TGTGCCAGCAGCGTGGACCGGGGGGGGGAGACCCAGTACTTC
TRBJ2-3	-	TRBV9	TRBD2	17	CASSVETSGRGMDTQYF	TGTGCCAGCAGCGTAGAGACTAGCGGGAGAGGTATGGATACGCAGTATTTT
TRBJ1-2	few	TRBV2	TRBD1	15	CATTRDRGNYYGYTF	TGTGCCACCACACGTGACAGGGGCAATTACTATGGCTACACCTTC
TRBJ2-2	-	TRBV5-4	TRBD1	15	CASRSGTGSTGELFF	TGTGCCAGCAGATCCGGGACAGGGAGCACCGGGGAGCTGTTTTTT
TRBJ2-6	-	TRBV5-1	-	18	CASSYRDTSHSGANVLTF	TGCGCCAGCAGCTACCGGGACACATCCCACTCTGGGGCCAACGTCCTGACTTTC
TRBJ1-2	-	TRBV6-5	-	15	CASRPSTGMSYGYTF	TGTGCCAGCAGACCTTCCACAGGGATGAGCTATGGCTACACCTTC
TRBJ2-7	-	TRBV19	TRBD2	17	CASSILFGTREHYEQYF	TGTGCCAGTAGTATACTTTTCGGGACTAGGGAACACTACGAGCAGTACTTC
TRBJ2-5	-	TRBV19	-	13	CASSISFQETQYF	TGTGCCAGTAGTATATCCTTTCAAGAGACCCAGTACTTC
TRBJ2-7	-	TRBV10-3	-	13	CAISEGAKGEQYF	TGTGCCATCAGTGAGGGGGCGAAGGGCGAGCAGTACTTC
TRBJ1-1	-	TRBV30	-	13	CAWRPGGNTEAFF	TGTGCCTGGCGTCCCGGGGGTAACACTGAAGCTTTCTTT
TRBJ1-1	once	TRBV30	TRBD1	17	CAWSVHRTQGWNTEAFF	TGTGCCTGGAGTGTCCACCGAACACAGGGGTGGAACACTGAAGCTTTCTTT
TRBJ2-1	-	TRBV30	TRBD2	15	CAWSEGTSGGNEQFF	TGTGCCTGGAGTGAGGGGACTAGCGGGGGGAATGAGCAGTTCTTC
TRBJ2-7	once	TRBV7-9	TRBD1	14	CASSARQGMDEQYF	TGTGCCAGCAGCGCACGACAGGGTATGGACGAGCAGTACTTC
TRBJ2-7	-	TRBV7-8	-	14	CASSLDGGVYEQYF	TGTGCCAGCAGCTTAGATGGCGGAGTCTACGAGCAGTACTTC
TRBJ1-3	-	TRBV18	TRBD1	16	CASSHLPGQARNTIYF	TGTGCCAGCTCACACCTACCGGGACAGGCGCGAAACACCATATATTTT
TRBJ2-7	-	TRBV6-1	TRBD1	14	CASRPGTGGYEQYF	TGTGCCAGCAGACCCGGGACAGGGGGCTACGAGCAGTACTTC
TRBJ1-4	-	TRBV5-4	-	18	CASSLTSLNRETNEKLFF	TGTGCCAGCAGCTTGACCTCGTTAAACAGGGAAACTAATGAAAAACTGTTTTTT
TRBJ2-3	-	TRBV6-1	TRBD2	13	CASSLAGEDTQYF	TGTGCCAGCAGTCTAGCGGGGGAGGATACGCAGTATTTT
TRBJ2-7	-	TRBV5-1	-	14	CASSLEGQTYEQYF	TGCGCCAGCAGCTTGGAAGGACAGACCTACGAGCAGTACTTC
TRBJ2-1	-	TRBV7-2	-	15	CASSFRGVISNEQFF	TGTGCCAGCAGCTTCAGGGGCGTCATCTCGAATGAGCAGTTCTTC
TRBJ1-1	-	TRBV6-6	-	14	CASRTRQLNTEAFF	TGTGCCAGCAGAACCCGACAGTTGAACACTGAAGCTTTCTTT
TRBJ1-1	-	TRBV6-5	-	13	CASSRWRGGEAFF	TGTGCCAGCAGCCGGTGGAGAGGAGGTGAAGCTTTCTTT
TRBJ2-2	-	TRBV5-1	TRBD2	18	CASSPLPLAGGGTGELFF	TGCGCCAGCAGCCCCCTACCCCTAGCGGGGGGAGGGACCGGGGAGCTGTTTTTT
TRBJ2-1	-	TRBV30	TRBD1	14	CAWNIGAGGHEQFF	TGTGCCTGGAATATTGGGGCAGGGGGCCATGAGCAGTTCTTC
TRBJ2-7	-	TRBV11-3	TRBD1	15	CANSMEGGGSYEQYF	TGTGCCAACAGCATGGAAGGGGGCGGGTCCTACGAGCAGTACTTC
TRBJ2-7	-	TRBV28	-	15	CASSGYLGGRNEQYF	TGTGCCAGCAGTGGATACCTCGGGGGGCGGAACGAGCAGTACTTC